Below, 23 T cell receptor beta chains from the same sample are listed, as sequenced in a study of T cells in women clearing cervical HPV infection. The protocol was immunoSEQ multiplex PCR, while the TCRdb copy is restricted to in-frame clones and leaves out a portion. The data include 25,000 to 35,000 clones; the top ten clones carry around 16%. Sequenced sample: blood buffy coat. The receptors were sampled from a woman aged 18-70 years with a cervical HPV16 infection that either progressed to CIN3+ or cleared (not recorded which).

Details on this clone: The read ends 3 residues before the CDR3 terminus; that terminus is restored from the germline J gene. The chain employs TRBV19 and TRBJ1-2; TRBD1 might be the D (5 bases). The germline CDR1 and CDR2 sequences are LNHDA and SQIVND (reference sequence). The CDR3 has 15 residues. The CDR3 spells CASSMTGLGRHDYTF. CDR3 DNA, as far as it was read: TGTGCCAGTAGTATGACGGGACTAGGAAGGCACGAC.

On this clone: With the read ending 3 residues before the CDR3 end, the germline J gene is used to fill in that end. The chain uses TRBV7-6 and TRBJ1-5, with D unclear. CDR1 is SGHVS and CDR2 is FNYEAQ in the germline V gene. The CDR3 extends over 13 amino acids. V was clipped by 0 bases and J by 5 bases, with 5 bases between them. The sequenced part of the CDR3 DNA is TGTGCCAGCAGCTTAGCCCTCCATCAGCCC. This sequence encodes CASSLALHQP. The entire CDR3 reads CASSLALHQPQHF.

Concerning this clone: Sequencing ends 3 residues short of the CDR3 end; the germline J gene provides the rest. The chain uses TRBV6-1 and TRBJ2-7; TRBD2 agrees at 14 bases. Germline assignment: CDR1 MNHNS and CDR2 SASEGT. The CDR3 sequence is 15 residues long. V lost 2 bases and J lost 6; bases outside the gene matches: 3. This chain's CDR3 is CASSEPGLAGVEQYF. The covered CDR3 bases are TGTGCCAGCAGTGAACCGGGACTAGCGGGAGTCGAG.

Comment on this clone: The read stops 3 residues short of the end of the CDR3; the missing end is completed from the germline J gene. The chain has TRBV2 and TRBJ2-1; 7 nucleotides match TRBD1. There are 17 residues in the CDR3. The V segment lost 7 bases and the J segment 8 bases; nucleotides outside the gene matches: 20. From germline, CDR1 is SNHLY and CDR2 FYNNEI. The DNA read from the CDR3 is TGTGCCAGCATGGGGCGTCGACAGTCTAGGGGGCGGGATGAG. It specifies CASMGRRQSRGRDE. Given in full, the CDR3 is CASMGRRQSRGRDEQFF.

As regards this clone: Read coverage stops 3 residues before the CDR3 terminus; the germline J gene supplies the remainder. The V and J genes are TRBV28 and TRBJ2-3, with a tentative D call TRBD2 (6 bases). With 2 bases removed from V and 6 bases from J, the gap between germline ends came to 12 bases. The germline V gene has CDR1 MDHEN and CDR2 SYDVKM. There are 14 residues in the CDR3. The CDR3 bases that were read are TGTGCCAGCAGTTTAGGGGGACTCGGGGATACG. The encoded protein is CASSLGGLGDT. The complete CDR3 sequence is CASSLGGLGDTQYF.

As concerns this clone: The sequence runs out 3 residues before the end of the CDR3; the remainder is reconstructed from the germline J gene. The chain couples TRBV18 to TRBJ2-4; TRBD1 matches 10 bases. Germline values: CDR1 KGHSH, CDR2 LQKENI. The CDR3 is 13 amino acids. The CDR3 reads CASSGQGDYGQYF. The sequenced part of the CDR3 DNA is TGTGCCAGCTCCGGACAGGGGGATTATGGT.

As regards this clone: The read comes to an end 3 residues before the CDR3 does, leaving the germline J gene to fill in the end. V and J are TRBV7-9 and TRBJ1-4, with a possible D match to TRBD1 (6 bases). Per germline, CDR1 SEHNR and CDR2 FQNEAQ (reference sequence). The CDR3 consists of 14 residues. Trimming cost V 5 bases and J 7 bases, with 14 bases left between them. The DNA read from the CDR3 is TGTGCCAGCAGCCCCTTCCAGGGGAGTGAAAAA. Translation: CASSPFQGSEK. The entire CDR3 protein is CASSPFQGSEKLFF.

About this clone: Sequencing ends 3 residues short of the CDR3 end; the germline J gene provides the rest. The chain combines TRBV30 with TRBJ1-4; D perhaps matches TRBD1 (6 bases). V gave up 2 bases and J gave up 8 bases, with 15 bases separating them. This CDR3 spans 14 amino acids. The germline V gene has CDR1 GTSNPN and CDR2 SVGIG (reference sequence). Incomplete CDR3 DNA: TGTGCCTGGAGTTCCACCGGGGGGCGAGAAAAA. Protein product: CAWSSTGGREK. The CDR3 reads in full as CAWSSTGGREKLFF.

Points on this clone: The read ends 3 residues early relative to the CDR3; the germline J gene fills the gap. The chain links TRBV7-2 to TRBJ1-1; 8 bases align to TRBD1. Germline loops: CDR1 SGHTA, CDR2 FQGNSA. CDR3 length equals 14 residues. This CDR3 reads CASSLGGTGGEAFF. Incomplete CDR3 DNA: TGTGCCAGCAGCTTAGGGGGTACAGGGGGAGAA. The full variable domain, in which reference TRBV7-2 and TRBJ1-1 provide the parts outside the CDR3, is GAGVSQSPSNKVTEKGKDVELRCDPISGHTALYWYRQSLGQGLEFLIYFQGNSAPDKSGLPSDRFSAERTGGSVSTLTIQRTQQEDSAVYLCASSLGGTGGEAFFGQGTRLTVV.

As regards this clone: Read sequence stops 3 residues before the CDR3 end, and the germline J gene provides the missing end. The genes are TRBV6-1 and TRBJ1-2; D unclear. This CDR3 is built from 13 residues. CDR1 and CDR2 (germline): MNHNS, SASEGT. Trimming took off 2 bases at V and 4 bases at J, with 8 bases between the two ends. CDR3 DNA, as far as it was read: TGTGCCAGCAGTGAATTGGCAGGCTATGGC. It is translated as CASSELAGYG. The whole CDR3 reads CASSELAGYGYTF.

On this clone: The read finishes 3 residues shy of the CDR3 end, and the germline J gene is used to complete it. The rearrangement links TRBV11-2 to TRBJ1-2; perhaps TRBD1 as D (6 bases). Looked up from germline, CDR1 is SGHAT and CDR2 is FQNNGV. The CDR3 is 13 residues long. Trimming left V 5 bases short and J 4 bases short, with 11 bases between. The CDR3 here is CASSQTGTYGYTF. The covered CDR3 bases are TGTGCCAGCAGCCAAACAGGGACCTATGGC.

With regard to this clone: The CDR3 end is not reached by the read, which stops 3 residues before it; the germline J gene fills it in. V usage is TRBV10-2 and J usage is TRBJ2-5; a weak D match, TRBD1 (6 bases). The CDR3 sequence is 16 residues long. V was cut by 6 bases and J by 5 bases, with 22 bases left in between. From germline, CDR1 is WSHSY and CDR2 SAAADI. The CDR3: CASRNRDTWMGETQYF. The CDR3 DNA, read in part, is TGCGCCAGCAGGAACCGGGACACTTGGATGGGGGAGACC.

Details on this clone: The CDR3 is cut off 3 residues early in the read; its end comes from the germline J gene. The chain couples TRBV5-1 to TRBJ1-5, with 7 bases that match TRBD1. CDR1 is SGHRS, CDR2 YFSETQ, per germline. With V trimmed by 2 bases and J by 4 bases, 0 bases remained unmatched. The CDR3 spans 13 residues. CDR3 DNA, as far as it was read: TGCGCCAGCAGCTTACAGGGGAATCAGCCC. Translated: CASSLQGNQP. The whole CDR3 protein reads CASSLQGNQPQHF.

Turning to this clone: The observed sequence ends 3 residues before the CDR3 terminus, with the missing tail filled in from the germline J gene. The chain couples TRBV29-1 to TRBJ1-2, with D perhaps matching TRBD1 (6 bases). The CDR3 is 12 residues long. The germline gives CDR1 SQVTM, CDR2 ANQGSEA. Here the CDR3 reads CSVLRGLGGYTF. CDR3 DNA (partial): TGCAGCGTCCTGAGGGGGTTAGGGGGC.

The CDR3 bases that were read are TGTGCCAGCAGCTTAGGAATTGACAATGAC. Amino acid sequence: CASSLGIDND. The entire CDR3 protein is CASSLGIDNDYTF. The gene calls are TRBV7-9 and TRBJ1-2; no clear D. The read is 3 residues too short to cover the CDR3 end, so that end is filled in from the germline J gene. Germline V CDR1 and CDR2: SEHNR, FQNEAQ (reference sequence). There are 13 residues in the CDR3.

Note on this clone: The read stops 3 residues short of the end of the CDR3; the missing end is completed from the germline J gene. V is TRBV5-5 and J is TRBJ2-5; TRBD1 matches at 7 bases. This CDR3 comprises 12 residues. From germline, CDR1 is SGHKS and CDR2 YYEKEE (reference sequence). Trimming took 5 bases from V and 5 from J; bases not matched to a gene: 3. CDR3 DNA (partial): TGTGCCAGCAGTACAGGGGTTGAGACC. This sequence encodes CASSTGVET. In full, the CDR3 reads CASSTGVETQYF.

Remarks on this clone: Sequencing ends 3 residues short of the CDR3 end; the germline J gene provides the rest. V and J are TRBV2 and TRBJ1-2; D uncertain. Per the germline V gene, CDR1 is SNHLY and CDR2 is FYNNEI. The CDR3 runs to 11 residues. CDR3 amino acids: CASSLLDDYTF. Incomplete CDR3 DNA: TGTGCCAGCAGTTTACTAGATGAC. Supplemented by reference TRBV2 and TRBJ1-2, the full variable domain reads EPEVTQTPSHQVTQMGQEVILRCVPISNHLYFYWYRQILGQKVEFLVSFYNNEISEKSEIFDDQFSVERPDGSNFTLKIRSTKLEDSAMYFCASSLLDDYTFGSGTRLTVV.

Note on this clone: The sequenced fragment ends 3 residues before the CDR3 boundary, so the rest is inferred from the germline J gene. The J gene is TRBJ1-2, the V gene TRBV30; tentative D call: TRBD1 (6 bases). The germline gives CDR1 GTSNPN, CDR2 SVGIG (reference sequence). V was trimmed by 2 bases and J by 4 bases, leaving 11 bases between them. The CDR3 is 13 amino acids. CDR3 bases read: TGTGCCTGGAGTCAGGACAGACTCTATGGC. It codes for CAWSQDRLYG. The complete CDR3 protein is CAWSQDRLYGYTF.

The part of the CDR3 DNA that was read is TGTGCCAGCAGCTTCTTGGGCAGGGAAGGTTACGAG. Its protein is CASSFLGREGYE. The entire CDR3 protein is CASSFLGREGYEQYF. This chain uses TRBV7-2 with TRBJ2-7, with TRBD1 as a possible D gene (5 bases). The DNA ends 3 residues before the CDR3 does, and the rest of the CDR3 is filled in from the germline J gene. The CDR3 consists of 15 residues. The germline gives CDR1 SGHTA, CDR2 FQGNSA. V was pared by 3 bases and J by 4 bases, with 16 bases between.

Details on this clone: The read ends 3 residues shy of where the CDR3 ends; the end is completed using the germline J gene. V gene TRBV7-9 combines with J gene TRBJ2-1, with 13 positions matching TRBD2. This CDR3 has 14 amino acids. The V and J ends lost 11 bases and 9 bases, in that order; junction bases with no gene match: 10. Looked up from germline, CDR1 is SEHNR and CDR2 is FQNEAQ (reference sequence). CDR3 sequence: CAARTSGRSSEQFF. The sequenced CDR3 bases are TGTGCCGCTCGGACTAGCGGGAGATCGAGTGAG.

As to this clone: The read is 3 residues too short to cover the CDR3 end, so that end is filled in from the germline J gene. V gene TRBV20-1 combines with J gene TRBJ2-3; D is perhaps TRBD1 (5 bases). V was cut by 3 bases and J by 0 bases, with 13 bases left in between. Germline-derived CDR1 and CDR2 are DFQATT and SNEGSKA (reference sequence). This CDR3 spans 15 amino acids. Incomplete CDR3 DNA: TGCAGTGCTAGTACAGGTACCTCTAGCACAGATACG. Protein: CSASTGTSSTDT. The full CDR3 reads CSASTGTSSTDTQYF.

Comments on this clone: The read ends 3 residues shy of where the CDR3 ends; the end is completed using the germline J gene. The chain is built from TRBV29-1 and TRBJ1-4; possibly TRBD1 for D (6 bases). Germline-derived CDR1 and CDR2 are SQVTM and ANQGSEA. The CDR3 covers 16 residues. The DNA read from the CDR3 is TGCAGCGTTGGGACAGCAACTGACTCTGGGGCCAACGTA. The encoded protein is CSVGTATDSGANV. The whole CDR3 protein is CSVGTATDSGANVLFF.

On this clone itself: The CDR3 is cut off 3 residues early in the read; its end comes from the germline J gene. This sequence joins TRBV19 and TRBJ2-2; no definite D call. The CDR3 extends over 14 amino acids. Germline CDR1 is LNHDA and CDR2 is SQIVND (reference sequence). V shed 10 bases and J shed 4 bases, with 16 bases lying between them. The CDR3 protein is CATPSPGGTGELFF. The covered CDR3 bases are TGTGCCACTCCCTCTCCAGGTGGCACCGGGGAG.